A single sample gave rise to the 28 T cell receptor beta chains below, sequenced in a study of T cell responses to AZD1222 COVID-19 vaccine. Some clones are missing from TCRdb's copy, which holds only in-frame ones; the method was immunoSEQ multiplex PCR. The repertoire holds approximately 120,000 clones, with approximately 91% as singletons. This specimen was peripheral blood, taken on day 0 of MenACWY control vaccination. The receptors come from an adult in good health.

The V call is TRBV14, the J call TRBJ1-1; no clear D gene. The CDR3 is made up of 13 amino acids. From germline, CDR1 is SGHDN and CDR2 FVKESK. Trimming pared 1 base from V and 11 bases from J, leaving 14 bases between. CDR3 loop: CASSQGPFDIAFF. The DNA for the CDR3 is TGTGCCAGCAGCCAAGGACCATTTGATATCGCTTTCTTT. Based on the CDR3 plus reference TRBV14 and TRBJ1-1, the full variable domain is EAGVTQFPSHSVIEKGQTVTLRCDPISGHDNLYWYRRVMGKEIKFLLHFVKESKQDESGMPNNRFLAERTGGTYSTLKVQPAELEDSGVYFCASSQGPFDIAFFGQGTRLTVV.

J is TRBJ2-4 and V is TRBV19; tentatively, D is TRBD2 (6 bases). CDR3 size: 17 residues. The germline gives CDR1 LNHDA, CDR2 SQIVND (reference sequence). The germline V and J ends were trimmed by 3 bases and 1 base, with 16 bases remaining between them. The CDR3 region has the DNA TGTGCCAGTAGTATTAGGAGGGGCGTCTCGGCCAAAAACATTCAGTACTTC. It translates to CASSIRRGVSAKNIQYF.

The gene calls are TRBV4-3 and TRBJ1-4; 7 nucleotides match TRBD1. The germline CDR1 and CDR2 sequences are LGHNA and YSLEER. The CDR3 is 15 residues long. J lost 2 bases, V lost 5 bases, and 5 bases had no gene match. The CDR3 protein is CASSDRRGTNEKLFF. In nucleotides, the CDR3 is TGCGCCAGCAGCGACCGCAGGGGGACTAATGAAAAACTGTTTTTT.

CDR3 DNA: TGTGCCAGCAGTCACACCTACGAGCAGTACTTC. Its translation: CASSHTYEQYF. This chain joins TRBV12-3 or TRBV12-4 and TRBJ2-7; D not resolved. V lost 5 bases and J lost 2, with 4 bases in between. The CDR3 sequence is 11 residues long.

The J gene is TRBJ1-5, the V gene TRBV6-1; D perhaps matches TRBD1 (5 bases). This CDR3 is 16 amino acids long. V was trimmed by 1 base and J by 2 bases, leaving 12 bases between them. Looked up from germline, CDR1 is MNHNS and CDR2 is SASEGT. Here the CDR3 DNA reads TGTGCCAGCAGTGAAGGTCAGGGAATGGGCAATCAGCCCCAGCATTTT. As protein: CASSEGQGMGNQPQHF.

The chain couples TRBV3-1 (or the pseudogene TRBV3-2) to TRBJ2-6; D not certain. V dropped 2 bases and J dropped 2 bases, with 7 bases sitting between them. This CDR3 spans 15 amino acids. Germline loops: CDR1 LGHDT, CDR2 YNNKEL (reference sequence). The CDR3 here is CASSQFTPGANVLTF. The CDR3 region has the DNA TGTGCCAGCAGCCAATTTACGCCTGGGGCCAACGTCCTGACTTTC.

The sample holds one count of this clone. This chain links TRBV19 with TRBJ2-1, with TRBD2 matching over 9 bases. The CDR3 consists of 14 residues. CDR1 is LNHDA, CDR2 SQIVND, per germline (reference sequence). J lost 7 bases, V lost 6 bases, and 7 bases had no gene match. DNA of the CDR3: TGTGCCAGTAGCTCAACTAGCGGGCTGAATGAGCAGTTCTTC. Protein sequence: CASSSTSGLNEQFF.

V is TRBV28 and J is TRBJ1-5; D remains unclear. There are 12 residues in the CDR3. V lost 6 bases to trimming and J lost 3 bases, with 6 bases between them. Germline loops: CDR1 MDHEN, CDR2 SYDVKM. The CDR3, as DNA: TGTGCCAGCAGGTTCAACAATCAGCCCCAGCATTTT. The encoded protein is CASRFNNQPQHF.

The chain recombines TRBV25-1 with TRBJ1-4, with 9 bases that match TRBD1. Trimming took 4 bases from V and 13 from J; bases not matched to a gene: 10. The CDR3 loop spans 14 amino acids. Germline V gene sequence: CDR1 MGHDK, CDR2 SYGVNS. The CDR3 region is CASSGQGGSRGLFF. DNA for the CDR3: TGTGCCAGCAGTGGACAGGGGGGCTCTAGGGGACTGTTTTTT.

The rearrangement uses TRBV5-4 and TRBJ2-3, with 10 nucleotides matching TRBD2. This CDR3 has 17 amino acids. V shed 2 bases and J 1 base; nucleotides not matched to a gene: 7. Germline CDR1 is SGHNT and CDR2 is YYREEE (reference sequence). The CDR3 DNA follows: TGTGCCAGCAGCTTTGATCTAGCGGGAGCGGGCACAGATACGCAGTATTTT. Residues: CASSFDLAGAGTDTQYF.

The DNA of the CDR3 is TGTGCCAGCAGCCCAAGGGGGTCTCCGCAGTTCTTC. It is translated as CASSPRGSPQFF. This sequence joins TRBV7-2 and TRBJ2-1, with TRBD1 as a possible D gene (6 bases). V was trimmed by 5 bases and J by 12 bases, leaving 14 bases between them. This CDR3 has 12 residues. CDR1 and CDR2 from the germline V gene are SGHTA and FQGNSA.

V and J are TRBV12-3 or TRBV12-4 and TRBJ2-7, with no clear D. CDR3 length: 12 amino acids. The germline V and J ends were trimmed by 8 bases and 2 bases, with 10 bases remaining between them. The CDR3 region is CASARDTYEQYF. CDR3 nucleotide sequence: TGTGCCAGCGCTCGAGACACCTACGAGCAGTACTTC.

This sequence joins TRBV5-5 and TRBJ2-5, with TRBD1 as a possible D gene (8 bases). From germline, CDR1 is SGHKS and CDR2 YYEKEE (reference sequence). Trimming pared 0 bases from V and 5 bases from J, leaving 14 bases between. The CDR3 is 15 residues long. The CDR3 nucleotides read TGTGCCAGCAGCTTGGCCGGACAGGGAGGGGAGACCCAGTACTTC. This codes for CASSLAGQGGETQYF. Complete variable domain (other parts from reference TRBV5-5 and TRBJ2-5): DAGVTQSPTHLIKTRGQQVTLRCSPISGHKSVSWYQQVLGQGPQFIFQYYEKEERGRGNFPDRFSARQFPNYSSELNVNALLLGDSALYLCASSLAGQGGETQYFGPGTRLLVL.

The CDR3 loop reads CASSLFGASGNTIYF. CDR3 nucleotide sequence: TGTGCCAGCAGTTTATTTGGGGCCTCTGGAAACACCATATATTTT. The J gene is TRBJ1-3, the V gene TRBV28, with D possibly being TRBD1 (5 bases). The V and J ends lost 1 base and 0 bases respectively, with 7 bases between them. Germline V gene data show CDR1 as MDHEN and CDR2 as SYDVKM. This CDR3 region has 15 residues.

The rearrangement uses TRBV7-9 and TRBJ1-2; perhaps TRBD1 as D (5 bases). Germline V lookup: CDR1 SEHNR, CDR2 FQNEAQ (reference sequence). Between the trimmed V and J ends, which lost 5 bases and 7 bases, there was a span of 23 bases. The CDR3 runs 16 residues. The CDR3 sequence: CASSQSGQGGSSGYTF. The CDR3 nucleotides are TGTGCCAGCAGCCAATCCGGCCAGGGAGGGTCTTCTGGCTACACCTTC.

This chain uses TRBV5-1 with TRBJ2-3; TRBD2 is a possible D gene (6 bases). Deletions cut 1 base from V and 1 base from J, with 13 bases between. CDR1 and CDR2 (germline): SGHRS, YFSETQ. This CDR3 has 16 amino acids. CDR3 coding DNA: TGCGCCAGCAGCTTGAGGCTAGCGAGACGCACAGATACGCAGTATTTT. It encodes CASSLRLARRTDTQYF.

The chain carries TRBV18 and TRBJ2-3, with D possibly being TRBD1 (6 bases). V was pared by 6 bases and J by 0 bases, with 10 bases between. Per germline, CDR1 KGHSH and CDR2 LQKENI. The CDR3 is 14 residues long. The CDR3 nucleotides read TGTGCCAGCTCCGGACAGTCTAGCACAGATACGCAGTATTTT. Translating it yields CASSGQSSTDTQYF.

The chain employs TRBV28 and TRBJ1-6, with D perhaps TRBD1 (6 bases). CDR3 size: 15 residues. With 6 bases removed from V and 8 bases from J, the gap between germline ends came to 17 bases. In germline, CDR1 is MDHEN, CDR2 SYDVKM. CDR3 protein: CASRGARSTDSPLHF. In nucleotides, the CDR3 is TGTGCCAGCAGGGGGGCCCGTTCAACGGATTCACCCCTCCACTTT.

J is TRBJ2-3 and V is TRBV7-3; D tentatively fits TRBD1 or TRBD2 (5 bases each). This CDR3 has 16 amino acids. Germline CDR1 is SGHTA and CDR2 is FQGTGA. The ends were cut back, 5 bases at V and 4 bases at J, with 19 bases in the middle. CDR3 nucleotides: TGTGCCAGCAGCAAAGAGGGCCATCTGGGGGCAGATACGCAGTATTTT. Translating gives CASSKEGHLGADTQYF.

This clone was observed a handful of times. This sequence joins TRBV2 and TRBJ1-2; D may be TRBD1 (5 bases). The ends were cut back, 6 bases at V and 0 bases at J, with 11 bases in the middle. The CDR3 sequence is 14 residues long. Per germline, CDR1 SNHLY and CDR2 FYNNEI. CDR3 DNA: TGTGCCAGCAGCCTGGACACTACTAACTATGGCTACACCTTC. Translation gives CASSLDTTNYGYTF.

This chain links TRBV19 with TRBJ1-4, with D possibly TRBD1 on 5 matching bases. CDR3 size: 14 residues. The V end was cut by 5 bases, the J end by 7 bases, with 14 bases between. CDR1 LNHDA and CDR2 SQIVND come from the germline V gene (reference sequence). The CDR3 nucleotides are TGTGCCAGTAGTGTGAGGGGCGAAGGTGAAAAACTGTTTTTT. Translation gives CASSVRGEGEKLFF.

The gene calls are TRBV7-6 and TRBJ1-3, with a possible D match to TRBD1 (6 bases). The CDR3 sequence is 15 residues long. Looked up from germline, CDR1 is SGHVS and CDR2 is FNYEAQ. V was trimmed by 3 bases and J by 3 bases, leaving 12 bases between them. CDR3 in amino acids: CASSLGAGVGNTIYF. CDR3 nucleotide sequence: TGTGCCAGCAGCTTGGGGGCAGGGGTTGGAAACACCATATATTTT.

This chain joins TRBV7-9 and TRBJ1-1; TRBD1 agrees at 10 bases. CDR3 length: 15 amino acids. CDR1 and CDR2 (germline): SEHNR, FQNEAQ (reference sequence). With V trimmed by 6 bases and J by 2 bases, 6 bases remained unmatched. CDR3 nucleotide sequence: TGTGCCAGCAGACATGACAGGGGGCTTAACACTGAAGCTTTCTTT. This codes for CASRHDRGLNTEAFF.

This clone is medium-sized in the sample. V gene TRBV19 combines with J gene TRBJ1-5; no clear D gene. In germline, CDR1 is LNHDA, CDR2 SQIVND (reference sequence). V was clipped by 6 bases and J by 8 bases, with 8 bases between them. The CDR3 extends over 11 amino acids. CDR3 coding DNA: TGTGCCAGTAGGACGATCGAGCCCCAGCATTTT. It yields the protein CASRTIEPQHF.

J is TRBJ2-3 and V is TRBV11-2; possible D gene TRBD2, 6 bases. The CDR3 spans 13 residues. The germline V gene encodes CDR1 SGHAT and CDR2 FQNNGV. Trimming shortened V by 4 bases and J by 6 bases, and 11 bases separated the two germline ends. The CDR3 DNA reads TGTGCCAGCAGCTGGAGGGGATCGGATACGCAGTATTTT. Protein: CASSWRGSDTQYF.

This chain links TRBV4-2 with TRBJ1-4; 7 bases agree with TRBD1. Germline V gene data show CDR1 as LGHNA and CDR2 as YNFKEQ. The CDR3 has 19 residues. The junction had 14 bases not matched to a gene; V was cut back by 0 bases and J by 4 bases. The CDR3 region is CASSQERQIGTAYNEKLFF. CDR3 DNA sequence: TGTGCCAGCAGCCAAGAAAGGCAAATAGGGACAGCCTATAATGAAAAACTGTTTTTT.

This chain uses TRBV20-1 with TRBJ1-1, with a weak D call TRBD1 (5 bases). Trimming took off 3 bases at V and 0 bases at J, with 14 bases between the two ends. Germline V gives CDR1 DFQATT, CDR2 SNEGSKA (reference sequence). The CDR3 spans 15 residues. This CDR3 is CSASWGVRMNTEAFF. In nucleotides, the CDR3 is TGCAGTGCTAGTTGGGGGGTACGGATGAACACTGAAGCTTTCTTT.

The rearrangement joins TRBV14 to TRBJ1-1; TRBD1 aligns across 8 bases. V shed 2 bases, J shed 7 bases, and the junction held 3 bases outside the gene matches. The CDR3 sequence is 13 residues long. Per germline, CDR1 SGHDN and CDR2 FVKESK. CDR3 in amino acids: CASSQQGQVEAFF. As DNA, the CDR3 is TGTGCCAGCAGCCAACAGGGACAGGTTGAAGCTTTCTTT.